A single sample gave rise to the 17 T cell receptor beta chains below, sequenced in a study of response to subunit inactivated influenza vaccine. One entry per CDR3 protein results from TCRdb running MiXCR on the RT-PCR reads. The table records under 550,000 distinct CDR3 sequences, approximately 7.7% of them present only once. This sample comprised PBMCs from blood, obtained less than 25 months after vaccination. The source is a man aged 45 to 70 who received an inactivated influenza vaccine.

The chain employs TRBV5-1 and TRBJ1-4; D is unclear. CDR1 SGHRS and CDR2 YFSETQ come from the germline V gene. The CDR3 extends over 13 amino acids. V lost 4 bases and J lost 6, with 10 bases in between. For the CDR3, the DNA is TGCGCCAGCAGCCCAGTACTGGATGAAAAACTGTTTTTT. It codes for CASSPVLDEKLFF.

This clonotype was seen only a few times. J is TRBJ2-7 and V is TRBV4-2; D possibly corresponds to TRBD1 (6 bases). Between the trimmed V and J ends, which lost 0 bases and 3 bases, there was a span of 15 bases. CDR1 is LGHNA, CDR2 YNFKEQ, per germline. The CDR3 length is 16 residues. This chain's CDR3 is CASSQDGRQGHYEQYF. In DNA, the CDR3 is TGTGCCAGCAGCCAAGACGGGCGTCAGGGACACTACGAGCAGTACTTC.

This clonotype was counted between two and nine times. The V call is TRBV5-1, the J call TRBJ1-2; D call uncertain. This CDR3 region has 13 residues. CDR1 is SGHRS and CDR2 is YFSETQ in the germline V gene. Trimming took off 0 bases at V and 4 bases at J, with 7 bases between the two ends. CDR3 region: CASSLAVGYGYTF. As DNA, the CDR3 is TGCGCCAGCAGCTTGGCCGTGGGCTATGGCTACACCTTC.

The sample holds a few counts of this clonotype. This rearrangement joins TRBV5-1 to TRBJ2-7; 7 nucleotides line up with TRBD1. The CDR3 loop spans 15 amino acids. V lost 0 bases to trimming and J lost 3 bases; unmatched junction nucleotides: 6. Germline lookup yields CDR1 SGHRS and CDR2 YFSETQ. Here the CDR3 reads CASSLAQGNIYEQYF. The CDR3 DNA reads TGCGCCAGCAGCTTGGCACAGGGGAACATCTACGAGCAGTACTTC. The whole variable domain, remainder taken from reference TRBV5-1 and TRBJ2-7, is KAGVTQTPRYLIKTRGQQVTLSCSPISGHRSVSWYQQTPGQGLQFLFEYFSETQRNKGNFPGRFSGRQFSNSRSEMNVSTLELGDSALYLCASSLAQGNIYEQYFGPGTRLTVT.

This chain joins TRBV6-2 or TRBV6-3 and TRBJ1-2; D is unclear. V lost 6 bases and J 2 bases, leaving 10 bases between the germline ends. Per the germline V gene, CDR1 is MNHEY and CDR2 is SVGEGT. The CDR3 is 13 residues long. The CDR3 nucleotides are TGTGCCAGCAGCGCTACATCAAACTATGGCTACACCTTC. Amino acid sequence: CASSATSNYGYTF.

This chain joins TRBV20-1 and TRBJ2-7; TRBD1 or TRBD2 may be the D gene (5 bases each). Germline V gives CDR1 DFQATT, CDR2 SNEGSKA (reference sequence). V was pared by 0 bases and J by 4 bases, with 19 bases between. CDR3 length equals 16 residues. The CDR3 sequence: CSARDPRAGSTYEQYF. DNA of the CDR3: TGCAGTGCTAGAGATCCGAGGGCAGGGAGTACGTACGAGCAGTACTTC.

The genes are TRBV12-3 or TRBV12-4 and TRBJ1-1; D remains unclear. Trimming shortened V by 7 bases and J by 0 bases, and 9 bases separated the two germline ends. This CDR3 contains 13 residues. The CDR3 loop is CASKLQMNTEAFF. CDR3 DNA: TGTGCCAGCAAACTCCAGATGAACACTGAAGCTTTCTTT.

On this clonotype: A read error may explain this, as a much larger clone is one base away. The chain carries TRBV11-2 and TRBJ2-1, with TRBD2 matching 13 bases. V gave up 1 base and J gave up 2 bases; unmatched junction bases: 5. CDR3 length: 18 amino acids. CDR1 and CDR2 from the germline V gene are SGHAT and FQNNGV. The CDR3 reads CASSLGTSGSSAYNEQFF. In DNA, the CDR3 is TGTGCCAGCAGCTTAGGGACTAGCGGGAGTAGTGCCTACAATGAGCAGTTCTTC. Filled out from reference TRBV11-2 and TRBJ2-1, the complete variable domain reads EAGVAQSPRYKIIEKRQSVAFWCNPISGHATLYWYQQILGQGPKLLIQFQNNGVVDDSQLPKDRFSAERLKGVDSTLKIQPAKLEDSAVYLCASSLGTSGSSAYNEQFFGPGTRLTVL.

This chain links TRBV20-1 with TRBJ2-5, with D perhaps matching TRBD2 (6 bases). The CDR3 has 14 residues. The germline V and J ends were trimmed by 1 base and 4 bases, with 13 bases remaining between them. Germline loops: CDR1 DFQATT, CDR2 SNEGSKA (reference sequence). The CDR3: CSARVWGVRETQYF. As DNA, the CDR3 is TGCAGTGCTAGAGTATGGGGGGTCCGAGAGACCCAGTACTTC.

The CDR3 sequence: CASSWTRGETQYF. In nucleotides, the CDR3 is TGTGCCAGCAGCTGGACTAGGGGGGAGACCCAGTACTTC. The rearrangement joins TRBV7-3 to TRBJ2-5, with D possibly matching TRBD2 (7 bases). The CDR3 is 13 amino acids. Trimming left V 4 bases short and J 5 bases short, with 11 bases between. Germline loops: CDR1 SGHTA, CDR2 FQGTGA.

This clonotype has more than one count but fewer than ten. This chain links TRBV29-1 with TRBJ2-5; D not certain. The germline V gene has CDR1 SQVTM and CDR2 ANQGSEA. V was clipped by 5 bases and J by 2 bases, with 9 bases between them. The CDR3 consists of 12 residues. Here the CDR3 DNA reads TGCAGCGTTATATGGGGTCAAGAGACCCAGTACTTC. Protein: CSVIWGQETQYF.

This clonotype was recorded a few times. The chain employs TRBV10-1 and TRBJ2-3; a possible D gene is TRBD1 (7 bases). Trimming took off 7 bases at V and 3 bases at J, with 11 bases between the two ends. The CDR3 is 13 amino acids. The V gene's germline CDR1 is WNHNN and CDR2 SYGVQD (reference sequence). Written as DNA, the CDR3 is TGCGCCAGCACAGCAGGGGGGACAGATACGCAGTATTTT. This gives the protein CASTAGGTDTQYF.

This chain uses TRBV4-1 with TRBJ1-4; D remains ambiguous. CDR1 is MGHRA, CDR2 YSYEKL, per germline. CDR3 length: 19 amino acids. V was clipped by 0 bases and J by 4 bases, with 21 bases between them. The CDR3 here is CASSQEITGKSSRNEKLFF. The CDR3 DNA follows: TGCGCCAGCAGCCAAGAAATAACCGGGAAGAGCTCACGTAATGAAAAACTGTTTTTT.

This clonotype was detected a few times. The chain joins TRBV20-1 to TRBJ2-1, with TRBD1 matching 7 bases. Germline V CDR1 and CDR2: DFQATT, SNEGSKA (reference sequence). This CDR3 comprises 14 residues. J was trimmed by 7 bases and V by 1 base; bases with no gene match: 7. CDR3 residues: CSARAVQGVNEQFF. Written as DNA, the CDR3 is TGCAGTGCTAGAGCTGTTCAGGGGGTTAATGAGCAGTTCTTC.

The chain couples TRBV10-2 to TRBJ1-2; D gene uncertain. Germline values: CDR1 WSHSY, CDR2 SAAADI. The CDR3 is 13 amino acids. V lost 5 bases, J lost 2 bases, and 9 bases lay in between. CDR3: CASSISTNYGYTF. The CDR3 region has the DNA TGCGCCAGCAGTATCTCTACGAACTATGGCTACACCTTC.

Only a few counts were recorded for this clonotype. J is TRBJ2-1 and V is TRBV5-6; 9 bases are a match to TRBD2. Germline V lookup: CDR1 SGHDT, CDR2 YYEEEE. V shed 3 bases, J shed 8 bases, and the junction held 9 bases outside the gene matches. The CDR3 has 15 amino acids. The CDR3 is CASSSEGGRVYEQFF. The CDR3 DNA reads as TGTGCCAGCAGCTCCGAAGGCGGGAGGGTCTATGAGCAGTTCTTC.

Ten or more counts support this clonotype. V gene TRBV29-1 combines with J gene TRBJ2-1, with TRBD2 identical over 7 bases. V dropped 4 bases and J dropped 9; count of bases not matched to a gene: 9. The length of the CDR3 is 13 residues. Looked up from germline, CDR1 is SQVTM and CDR2 is ANQGSEA. The CDR3 loop is CSVGWGAGFEQFF. CDR3 nucleotides: TGCAGCGTTGGATGGGGAGCGGGATTTGAGCAGTTCTTC.